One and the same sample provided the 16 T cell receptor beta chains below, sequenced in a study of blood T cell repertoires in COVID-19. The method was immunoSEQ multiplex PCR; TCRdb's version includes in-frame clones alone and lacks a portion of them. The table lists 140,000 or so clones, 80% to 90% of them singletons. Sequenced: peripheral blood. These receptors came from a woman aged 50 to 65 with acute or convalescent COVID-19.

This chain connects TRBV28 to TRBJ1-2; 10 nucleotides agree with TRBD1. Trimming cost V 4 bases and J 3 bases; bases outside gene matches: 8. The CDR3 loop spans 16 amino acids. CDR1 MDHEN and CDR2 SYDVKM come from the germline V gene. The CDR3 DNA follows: TGTGCCAGCAGTTCTCCCGGGACAGGGGCGGACTATGGCTACACCTTC. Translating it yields CASSSPGTGADYGYTF.

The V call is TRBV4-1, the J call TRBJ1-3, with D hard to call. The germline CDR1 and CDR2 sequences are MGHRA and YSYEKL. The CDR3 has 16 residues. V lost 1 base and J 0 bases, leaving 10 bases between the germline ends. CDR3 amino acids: CASSQGISSSGNTIYF. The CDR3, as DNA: TGCGCCAGCAGCCAAGGTATTTCGAGCTCTGGAAACACCATATATTTT.

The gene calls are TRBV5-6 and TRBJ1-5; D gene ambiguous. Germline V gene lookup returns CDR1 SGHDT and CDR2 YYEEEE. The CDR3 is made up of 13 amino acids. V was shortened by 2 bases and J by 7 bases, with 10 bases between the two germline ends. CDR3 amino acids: CASSFPGEQPQHF. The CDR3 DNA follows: TGTGCCAGCAGCTTTCCGGGAGAGCAGCCCCAGCATTTT.

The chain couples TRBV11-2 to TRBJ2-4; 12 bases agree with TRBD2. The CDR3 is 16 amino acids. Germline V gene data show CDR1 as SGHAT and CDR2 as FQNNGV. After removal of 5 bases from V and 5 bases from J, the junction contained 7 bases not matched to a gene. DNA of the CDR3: TGTGCCAGCAGCGTAACCGGACTAGCGGGGCAAAACATTCAGTACTTC. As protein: CASSVTGLAGQNIQYF.

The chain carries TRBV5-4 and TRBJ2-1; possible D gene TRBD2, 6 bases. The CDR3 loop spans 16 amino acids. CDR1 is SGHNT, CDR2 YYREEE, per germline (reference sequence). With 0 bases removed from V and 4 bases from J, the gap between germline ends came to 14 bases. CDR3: CASSLAAGLKYNEQFF. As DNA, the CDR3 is TGTGCCAGCAGCTTGGCGGCGGGACTCAAATACAATGAGCAGTTCTTC.

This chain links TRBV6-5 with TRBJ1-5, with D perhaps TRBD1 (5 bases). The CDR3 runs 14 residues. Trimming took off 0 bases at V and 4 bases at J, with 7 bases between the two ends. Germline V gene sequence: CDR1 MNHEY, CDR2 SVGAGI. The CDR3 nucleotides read TGTGCCAGCAGTTACTCGGAGGGGAATCAGCCCCAGCATTTT. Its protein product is CASSYSEGNQPQHF.

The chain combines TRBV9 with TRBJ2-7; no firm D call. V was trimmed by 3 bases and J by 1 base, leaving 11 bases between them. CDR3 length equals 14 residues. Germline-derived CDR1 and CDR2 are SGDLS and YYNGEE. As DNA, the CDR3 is TGTGCCAGCAGCGACAACCCCAGGTCCTACGAGCAGTACTTC. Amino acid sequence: CASSDNPRSYEQYF.

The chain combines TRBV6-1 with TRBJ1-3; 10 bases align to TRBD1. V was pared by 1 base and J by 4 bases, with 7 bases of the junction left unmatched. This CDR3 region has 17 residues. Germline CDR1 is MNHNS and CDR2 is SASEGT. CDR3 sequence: CASSEVRTGGSGNTIYF. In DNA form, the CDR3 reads TGTGCCAGCAGTGAAGTACGGACAGGGGGATCCGGAAACACCATATATTTT.

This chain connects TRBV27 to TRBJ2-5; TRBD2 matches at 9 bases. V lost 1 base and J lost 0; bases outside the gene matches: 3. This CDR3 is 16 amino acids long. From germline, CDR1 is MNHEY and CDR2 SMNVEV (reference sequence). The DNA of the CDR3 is TGTGCCAGCAGTTTATGGAGCGGGGGGTACCAAGAGACCCAGTACTTC. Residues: CASSLWSGGYQETQYF.

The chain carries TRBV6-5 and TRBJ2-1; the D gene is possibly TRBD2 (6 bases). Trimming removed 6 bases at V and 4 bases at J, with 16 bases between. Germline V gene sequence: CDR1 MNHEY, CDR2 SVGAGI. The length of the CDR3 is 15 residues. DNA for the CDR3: TGTGCCAGCAGGGGGCGGGACGGAGGTTACAATGAGCAGTTCTTC. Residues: CASRGRDGGYNEQFF.

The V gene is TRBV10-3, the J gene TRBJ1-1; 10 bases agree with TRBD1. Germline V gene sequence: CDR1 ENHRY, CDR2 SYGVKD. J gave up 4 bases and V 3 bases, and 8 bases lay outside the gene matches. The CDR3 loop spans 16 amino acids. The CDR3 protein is CAISEDRGLVGTEAFF. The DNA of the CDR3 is TGTGCCATCAGTGAAGACAGGGGGCTGGTGGGCACTGAAGCTTTCTTT.

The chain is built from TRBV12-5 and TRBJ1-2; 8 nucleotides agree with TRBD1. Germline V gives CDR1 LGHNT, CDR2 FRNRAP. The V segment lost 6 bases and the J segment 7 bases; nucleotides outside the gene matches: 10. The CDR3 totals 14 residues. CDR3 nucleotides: TGTGCTAGTGGGACCGGGACAGGCTCCTTTGGCTACACCTTC. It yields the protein CASGTGTGSFGYTF.

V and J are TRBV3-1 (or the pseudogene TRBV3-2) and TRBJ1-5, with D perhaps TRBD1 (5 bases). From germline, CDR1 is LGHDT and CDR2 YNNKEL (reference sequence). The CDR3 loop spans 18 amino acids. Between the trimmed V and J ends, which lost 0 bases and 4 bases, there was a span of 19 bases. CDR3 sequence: CASSQEQGTEGRNQPQHF. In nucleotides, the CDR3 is TGTGCCAGCAGCCAAGAACAAGGGACGGAAGGGAGGAATCAGCCCCAGCATTTT.

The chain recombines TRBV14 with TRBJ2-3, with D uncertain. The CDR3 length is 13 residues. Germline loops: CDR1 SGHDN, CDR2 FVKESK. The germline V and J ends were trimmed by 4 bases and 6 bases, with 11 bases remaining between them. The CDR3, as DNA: TGTGCCAGCAGCCTCCTGATAGTGGATACGCAGTATTTT. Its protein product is CASSLLIVDTQYF.

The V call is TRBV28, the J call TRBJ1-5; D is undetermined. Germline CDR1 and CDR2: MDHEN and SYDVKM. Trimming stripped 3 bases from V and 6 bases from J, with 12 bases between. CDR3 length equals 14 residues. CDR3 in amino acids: CASSLSGSGQPQHF. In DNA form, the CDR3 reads TGTGCCAGCAGTTTGTCGGGGTCGGGTCAGCCCCAGCATTTT. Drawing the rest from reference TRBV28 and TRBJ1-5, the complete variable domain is DVKVTQSSRYLVKRTGEKVFLECVQDMDHENMFWYRQDPGLGLRLIYFSYDVKMKEKGDIPEGYSVSREKKERFSLILESASTNQTSMYLCASSLSGSGQPQHFGDGTRLSIL.

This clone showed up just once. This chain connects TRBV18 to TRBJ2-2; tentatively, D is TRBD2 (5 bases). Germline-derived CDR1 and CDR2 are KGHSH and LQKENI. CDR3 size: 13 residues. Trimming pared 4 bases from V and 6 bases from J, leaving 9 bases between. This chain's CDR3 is CASSLGLSGELFF. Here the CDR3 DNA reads TGTGCCAGCTCACTCGGACTGTCCGGGGAGCTGTTTTTT.